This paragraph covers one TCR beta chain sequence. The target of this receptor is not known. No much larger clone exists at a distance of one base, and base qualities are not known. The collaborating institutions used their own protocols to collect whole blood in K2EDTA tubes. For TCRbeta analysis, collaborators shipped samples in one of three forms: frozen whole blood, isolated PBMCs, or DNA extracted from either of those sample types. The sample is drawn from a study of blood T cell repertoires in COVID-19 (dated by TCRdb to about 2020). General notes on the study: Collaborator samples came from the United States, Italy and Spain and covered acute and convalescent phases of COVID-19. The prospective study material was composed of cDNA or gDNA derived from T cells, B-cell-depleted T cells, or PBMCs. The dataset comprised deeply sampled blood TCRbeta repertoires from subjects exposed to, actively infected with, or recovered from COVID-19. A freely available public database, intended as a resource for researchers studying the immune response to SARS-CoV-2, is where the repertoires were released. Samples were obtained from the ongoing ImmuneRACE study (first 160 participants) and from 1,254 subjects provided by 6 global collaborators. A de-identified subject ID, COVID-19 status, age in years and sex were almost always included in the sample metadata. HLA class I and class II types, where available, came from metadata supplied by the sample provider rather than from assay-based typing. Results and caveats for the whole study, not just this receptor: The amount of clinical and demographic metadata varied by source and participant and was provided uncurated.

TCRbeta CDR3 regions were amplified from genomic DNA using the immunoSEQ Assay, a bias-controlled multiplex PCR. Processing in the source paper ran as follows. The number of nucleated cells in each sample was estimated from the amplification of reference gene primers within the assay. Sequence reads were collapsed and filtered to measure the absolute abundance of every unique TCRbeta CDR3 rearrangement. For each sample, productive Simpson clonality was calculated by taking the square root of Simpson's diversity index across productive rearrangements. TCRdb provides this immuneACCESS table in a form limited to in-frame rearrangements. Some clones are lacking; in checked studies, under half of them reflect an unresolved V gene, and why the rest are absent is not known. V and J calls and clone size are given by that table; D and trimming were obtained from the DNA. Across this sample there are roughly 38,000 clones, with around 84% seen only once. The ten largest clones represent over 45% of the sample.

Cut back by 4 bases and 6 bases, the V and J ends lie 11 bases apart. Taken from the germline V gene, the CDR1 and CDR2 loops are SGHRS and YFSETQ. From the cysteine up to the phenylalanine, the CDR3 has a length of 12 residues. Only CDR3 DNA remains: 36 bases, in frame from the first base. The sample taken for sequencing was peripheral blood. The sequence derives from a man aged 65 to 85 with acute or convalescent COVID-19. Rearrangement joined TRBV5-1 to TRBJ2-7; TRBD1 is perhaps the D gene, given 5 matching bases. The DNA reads TGCGCCAGCAGCGTAATGGGGCGCGAGCAGTACTTC. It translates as CASSVMGREQYF.